Listed here is a single TCR beta chain. These data are taken from a study of T-cell reconstitution after alpha-beta-depleted transplantation in children. Trimming pared 3 bases from V and 5 bases from J, leaving 13 bases between. Germline V lookup: CDR1 SGHTA, CDR2 FQGNSA. CDR3 length equals 15 residues. For TCRbeta, the library was prepared with unique molecular identifiers. TCRdb ran MiXCR on the PCR reads and lists one entry per CDR3 protein. Of some 440,000 distinct CDR3 sequences in the sample, roughly 15% are singletons; the top ten hold approximately 29%. The source is a boy under three years old who had a stem cell transplant for Wiskott-Aldrich syndrome, so the T cells may come from the graft donor. Sample: PBMCs, mostly from graft donor cells, taken 360 days after TCRalphabeta/CD19-depleted stem cell transplant. This chain connects TRBV7-2 to TRBJ2-2; D not resolved. CDR3 region: CASSFDLALTGELFF. In DNA form, the CDR3 reads TGTGCCAGCAGCTTCGATTTGGCTTTGACCGGGGAGCTGTTTTTT. Using reference TRBV7-2 and TRBJ2-2 for the parts outside the CDR3, the full variable domain is GAGVSQSPSNKVTEKGKDVELRCDPISGHTALYWYRQSLGQGLEFLIYFQGNSAPDKSGLPSDRFSAERTGGSVSTLTIQRTQQEDSAVYLCASSFDLALTGELFFGEGSRLTVL.